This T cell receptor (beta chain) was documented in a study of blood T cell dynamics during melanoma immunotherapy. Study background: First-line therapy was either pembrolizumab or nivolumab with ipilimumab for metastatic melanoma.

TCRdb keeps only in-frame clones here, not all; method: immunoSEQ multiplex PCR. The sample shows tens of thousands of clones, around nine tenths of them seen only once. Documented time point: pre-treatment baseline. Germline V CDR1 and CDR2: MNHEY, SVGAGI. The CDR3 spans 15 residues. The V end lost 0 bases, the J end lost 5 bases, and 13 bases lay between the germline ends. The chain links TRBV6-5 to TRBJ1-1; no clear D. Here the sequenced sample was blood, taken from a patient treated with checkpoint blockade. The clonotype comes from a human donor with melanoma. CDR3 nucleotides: TGTGCCAGCAGTTACTCGAGGACGAGAGGAACTGAAGCTTTCTTT. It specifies CASSYSRTRGTEAFF.